This is a list of T cell receptor beta chains from one sample in a study of vaccination and CD4 T cells after COVID-19. MiXCR, applied by TCRdb to the PCR reads, yields one record per CDR3 protein. The sample contains about 12,000 distinct CDR3 sequences, 47% of which appear only once. No antigens are known for them. The sequencing sample was made of CD4+ T cells from blood, cultured in vitro. Source of these receptors: a human donor who had recovered from COVID-19. Both conserved end residues are part of each CDR3. Each record gives: V gene, J gene, CDR3 protein.

TRBV11-2	TRBJ1-1	CASSATPGGMNTEAFF
TRBV6-1	TRBJ2-1	CASRRQGEFTYNEQFF
TRBV12-3/TRBV12-4	-	CARGGVDRASREQYF
TRBV6-1	TRBJ1-5	CASSENLGQGAYQPQHF
TRBV28	TRBJ1-1	CASSFTDSINTEAFF
TRBV12-3/TRBV12-4	TRBJ2-5	CASSPTGGGETQYF
TRBV20-1	TRBJ1-1	CSAVDGRKGYTEAFF
TRBV7-9	TRBJ2-1	CASSPWTGQQINEQFF
TRBV7-2	TRBJ1-2	CASSQGYYGYTF
TRBV15	TRBJ2-7	CATSRDRTGADEQYF
TRBV21-1	TRBJ2-7	CASSKRAGVVYEQYF
TRBV20-1	TRBJ2-3	CSAHDLAGAVTDTQYF